This entry concerns a single T cell receptor beta chain. Its target is unknown. TCRdb processed the 5' RACE reads anew with MiXCR; each CDR3 protein has one entry. This table has about 160,000 distinct CDR3 sequences, around 16% appearing once. The sample originates from a study of CD8 T cells in ankylosing spondylitis. Broader study findings: As reported, disease-linked clones showed significant enrichment in matched ankylosing spondylitis synovial fluid. Past studies reported some motif variants in reactive arthritis synovial fluid and blood. In ankylosing spondylitis blood, a motif of seven to nine highly homologous TCR beta variants appeared characteristic.

The germline gives CDR1 MGHRA, CDR2 YSYEKL. The CDR3 has 14 residues. J lost 10 bases, V lost 0 bases, and 4 bases had no gene match. The specimen was blood, either unsorted or a sorted T cell fraction (not recorded which). This TCR was recovered from a male donor with ankylosing spondylitis or in good health (not recorded which). V is TRBV4-1 and J is TRBJ2-1; TRBD2 matches at 9 bases. CDR3 DNA: TGCGCCAGCAGCCAAGATCTGGGACTAGCCGAGCAGTTCTTC. Translating it yields CASSQDLGLAEQFF.